These T cell receptor beta chains were read from a single sample in a study of T cells in localized non-small cell lung cancer. Assay used: immunoSEQ multiplex PCR; TCRdb lists only in-frame clones, some missing. The table lists about 25,000 clones, about 88% of them singletons. Here the sequenced sample was peripheral blood, taken before any cancer treatment. These receptor sequences come from a female donor at least 60 years old with stage I lung adenocarcinoma. The conserved cysteine and the conserved F or W are not part of the CDR3 here. For some rows the clone size is stated as once, few or many, or as a class when expanded; others skip it.

v_gene,abundance,j_gene,CDR3aa
TRBV18,-,TRBJ1-5,ASSPPRGGDNQPQH
TRBV29-1,few,TRBJ2-7,SVEGDSQTSYEQY
TRBV7-3,-,TRBJ2-1,ASSIAEYNEQF
TRBV11-2,few,TRBJ1-1,ASSLVSRTEAF
TRBV19,once,TRBJ2-7,ASSIGSSYEQY
TRBV6-6,-,TRBJ2-7,ASQPPTGTYEQY
TRBV30,-,TRBJ1-6,AWKGQGNSPLH
TRBV7-8,-,TRBJ1-5,ASSLAGGNNQPQH
TRBV10-1,-,TRBJ2-5,ASSDNWGETQY
TRBV6-6,-,TRBJ2-5,ASSPLETQY
TRBV27,-,TRBJ2-3,ASSPTVRRSTDTQY
TRBV9,-,TRBJ1-1,ASSVSWTGVTEAF
TRBV5-4,-,TRBJ2-5,ASSRSQETQY
TRBV11-2,once,TRBJ1-1,ASSRRGGTKNTEAF
TRBV6-6,-,TRBJ1-2,ASSYSEDHMGGYT
TRBV5-4,-,TRBJ1-2,ASSTGQGVYGYT
TRBV5-5,-,TRBJ2-7,ASSLRQAAYEQY
TRBV7-8,-,TRBJ2-2,ASSFIAGASTGELF
TRBV27,-,TRBJ2-5,ASRSDTQETQY
TRBV11-2,once,TRBJ2-3,ASSLKAGDTQY
TRBV11-2,-,TRBJ2-4,ASSLVAWDIQY
TRBV4-2,-,TRBJ1-2,ASSQGGQFNYGYT
TRBV5-8,-,TRBJ1-1,ASSLGTGGHTEAF
TRBV13,-,TRBJ2-7,ASSLRREGEQY
TRBV28,-,TRBJ1-6,ASSLSGGTGEGSYNSPLH
TRBV7-2,once,TRBJ1-1,ASSLGAGGGLRNTEAF
TRBV30,once,TRBJ1-5,AWRGQANQPQH
TRBV19,-,TRBJ2-1,ASRISGRGNNEQF
TRBV6-1,once,TRBJ1-3,ASSPNDRAGNTIY
TRBV27,-,TRBJ2-7,ASSQTRTYEQY
TRBV15,-,TRBJ1-2,ATSRDQQNYGYT
TRBV6-6,-,TRBJ1-5,ASSLDGPYSNQPQH
TRBV5-1,-,TRBJ1-3,ASSLGSYSGNTIY
TRBV11-2,-,TRBJ1-2,ASSLAGGSGYT
TRBV7-9,-,TRBJ2-1,ASSPTTGFDEQF
TRBV7-2,-,TRBJ1-5,ASSPNPGQPQH
TRBV25-1,-,TRBJ1-4,ASSELPGGPVEKLF
TRBV27,-,TRBJ1-5,ASSVTYSNQPQH
TRBV4-1,-,TRBJ1-3,ASSQPGTNSGNTIY
TRBV5-1,-,TRBJ2-3,ASSLPPGVAVTTDTQY
TRBV6-5,-,TRBJ2-7,ASSQGGSYEQY
TRBV30,-,TRBJ2-1,AWNYGSYNEQF